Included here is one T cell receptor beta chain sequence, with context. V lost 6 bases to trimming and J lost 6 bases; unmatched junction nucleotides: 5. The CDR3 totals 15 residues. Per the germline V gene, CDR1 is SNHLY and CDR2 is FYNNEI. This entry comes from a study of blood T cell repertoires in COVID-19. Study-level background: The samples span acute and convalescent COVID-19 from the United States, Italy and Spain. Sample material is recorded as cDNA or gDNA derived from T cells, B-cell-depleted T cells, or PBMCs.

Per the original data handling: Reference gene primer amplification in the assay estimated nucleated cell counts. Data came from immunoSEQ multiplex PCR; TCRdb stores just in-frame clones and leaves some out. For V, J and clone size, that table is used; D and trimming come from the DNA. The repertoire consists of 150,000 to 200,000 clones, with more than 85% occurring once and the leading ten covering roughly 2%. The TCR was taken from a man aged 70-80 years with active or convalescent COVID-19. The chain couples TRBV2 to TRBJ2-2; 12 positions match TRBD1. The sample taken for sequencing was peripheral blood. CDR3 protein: CASRTGTGGAGELFF. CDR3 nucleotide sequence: TGTGCCAGCAGAACCGGGACAGGGGGCGCCGGGGAGCTGTTTTTT.